This is a list of T cell receptor beta chains from one sample in a study of blood T cell repertoires in COVID-19. The protocol was immunoSEQ multiplex PCR, while the TCRdb copy is restricted to in-frame clones and leaves out a portion. The data show around 110,000 clones, approximately 83% seen once. The sample comprised peripheral blood. These receptors were obtained from a woman aged 70 to 79 with acute or convalescent COVID-19. CDR3s include the opening cysteine and the closing phenylalanine or tryptophan. D genes are given only for firm matches. Some rows mark clone size as missing; the rest say once, few, many or name a class of expanded clone.

d_gene	v_gene	j_gene	abundance	CDR3nt	CDR3aa
TRBD2	TRBV19	TRBJ2-5	.	TGTGCCAGTAGTATAACCGGACTAGCGGGGGTAGTTGGAGAGACCCAGTACTTC	CASSITGLAGVVGETQYF
TRBD1	TRBV5-4	TRBJ2-5	.	TGTGCCAGCAGCTCCCGTTCCGGGACAGAACAAGAGACCCAGTACTTC	CASSSRSGTEQETQYF
TRBD2	TRBV19	TRBJ2-1	.	TGTGCCAGTAGTATAGTTGCGGGGGGAAGAAATGAGCAGTTCTTC	CASSIVAGGRNEQFF
.	TRBV7-2	TRBJ2-4	few	TGTGCCAGCAGCCACGGGACCAAAAACATTCAGTACTTC	CASSHGTKNIQYF
.	TRBV7-2	TRBJ1-3	.	TGTGCCAGCAGCTTAGTGGTCCCGCCTACCTCTGGAAACACCATATATTTT	CASSLVVPPTSGNTIYF
.	TRBV7-3	TRBJ1-1	.	TGTGCCAGCAGCTTATACCCGGGCACTGAAGCTTTCTTT	CASSLYPGTEAFF
TRBD1	TRBV7-8	TRBJ1-1	.	TGTGCCAGCAGCTCACAAGAACAGGGGGCACGGGCTTTCTTT	CASSSQEQGARAFF
TRBD2	TRBV30	TRBJ2-2	.	TGTGCCTGGAGTTCGGGGGGAGCGAACACCGGGGAGCTGTTTTTT	CAWSSGGANTGELFF
TRBD1	TRBV6-2/TRBV6-3	TRBJ1-1	.	TGTGCCAGCAGTTACGGGGACAGGACCGAAGCTTTCTTT	CASSYGDRTEAFF
TRBD1	TRBV3-1/TRBV3-2	TRBJ1-1	once	TGTGCCAGCAGCCAAGAAACTCGGGACAGGCTAAAAAATCTGAACACTGAAGCTTTCTTT	CASSQETRDRLKNLNTEAFF
.	TRBV15	TRBJ1-1	once	TGTGCCACCAGCAGAGGCCAGGGGTTGTACACTGAAGCTTTCTTT	CATSRGQGLYTEAFF
.	TRBV11-3	TRBJ1-1	once	TGTGCCAGCAGAAAGTCTCTCCGGGGGGCAGGTGAAGCTTTCTTT	CASRKSLRGAGEAFF
.	TRBV19	TRBJ1-1	few	TGTGCCAGTAGTAGCTTTTGGGGGGGTGGAGGGGAAGCTTTCTTT	CASSSFWGGGGEAFF
.	TRBV7-9	TRBJ2-5	.	TGTGCCAGCAGCTTGGGCCTGGAGACCCAGTACTTC	CASSLGLETQYF
TRBD1	TRBV29-1	TRBJ1-4	.	TGCAGCGCTAAGGACAGGGTCTTTGTTGAAAAACTGTTTTTT	CSAKDRVFVEKLFF
.	TRBV7-9	TRBJ1-2	.	TGTGCCAGCAGCTTAGATCGCCCAGGTGGCTACACCTTC	CASSLDRPGGYTF
TRBD1	TRBV30	TRBJ1-5	.	TGTGCCTGGTATACAGGGGCGAATCAGCCCCAGCATTTT	CAWYTGANQPQHF
.	TRBV19	TRBJ1-2	.	TGTGCCAGTAGTTACCGGGATTATGGCTACACCTTC	CASSYRDYGYTF
TRBD1	TRBV20-1	TRBJ1-5	.	TGCAGTGCTAGTCAGGGGGCTCAGAAAGATCAGCCCCAGCATTTT	CSASQGAQKDQPQHF
TRBD1	TRBV25-1	TRBJ1-5	.	TGTGCCAGCAGTGAGTCCCGGACAGGGAATCAGCCCCAGCATTTT	CASSESRTGNQPQHF
.	TRBV5-1	TRBJ1-6	.	TGCGCCAGCAGCTTGGATTCAAAGGGGAATTCACCCCTCCACTTT	CASSLDSKGNSPLHF
.	TRBV5-4	TRBJ1-1	.	TGTGCCAGCAGCTCCGCAGGGCAAACTGAAGCTTTCTTT	CASSSAGQTEAFF
.	TRBV4-3	TRBJ1-2	.	TGCGCCAGCAGCCAATTAGACAGAGGAGTCTATGGCTACACCTTC	CASSQLDRGVYGYTF
.	TRBV7-2	TRBJ2-3	.	TGTGCCAGCAGCCCCTCGGGGGGCCCCACAGATACGCAGTATTTT	CASSPSGGPTDTQYF
.	TRBV11-2	TRBJ2-5	.	TGTGCCAGCAGCCGATTTGGCGGACAAGAGACCCAGTACTTC	CASSRFGGQETQYF
TRBD1	TRBV5-5	TRBJ2-5	.	TGTGCCAGCAGCCCCCCGGGACAGTTAGAGACCCAGTACTTC	CASSPPGQLETQYF
TRBD1	TRBV28	TRBJ1-5	.	TGTGCCAGCAGTTTATTCGCAGGGGGTAATCAGCCCCAGCATTTT	CASSLFAGGNQPQHF
.	TRBV2	TRBJ2-5	.	TGTGCCAGCAGTGAAGGAAAGGACAGTCAAGAGACCCAGTACTTC	CASSEGKDSQETQYF
TRBD1	TRBV3-1/TRBV3-2	TRBJ1-2	.	TGTGCCAGCAGCCACCCGAAGGGGGCGGGCTACACCTTC	CASSHPKGAGYTF
TRBD1	TRBV5-1	TRBJ1-3	.	TGCGCCAGCAGCCTAGGACAGGGGGCAGTAAACACCATATATTTT	CASSLGQGAVNTIYF
.	TRBV6-5	TRBJ1-1	.	TGTGCCAGCAGACGAGGTAGACTCACTGAAGCTTTCTTT	CASRRGRLTEAFF
.	TRBV19	TRBJ1-3	.	TGTGCCAGTAGTTCCGGCGGGGCGCACTCTGGAAACACCATATATTTT	CASSSGGAHSGNTIYF
TRBD2	TRBV9	TRBJ2-7	.	TGTGCCAGCAGCGTAGGTCTGGGGAGGGGATCCTACGAGCAGTACTTC	CASSVGLGRGSYEQYF
.	TRBV25-1	TRBJ1-2	.	TGTGCCAGCAGTGAATTCCAGGGGTATGGCTACACCTTC	CASSEFQGYGYTF
TRBD1	TRBV11-2	TRBJ2-2	.	TGTGCCAGCAGCCTTAGACAGGGTATCACCGGGGAGCTGTTTTTT	CASSLRQGITGELFF
.	TRBV30	TRBJ2-5	.	TGTGCCGCTCGAACCCAGGCGGGGACCCAGTACTTC	CAARTQAGTQYF
.	TRBV7-2	TRBJ1-1	.	TGTGCCAGCAGTTCCCGGGCGGGGAGCACTGAAGCTTTCTTT	CASSSRAGSTEAFF
TRBD1	TRBV6-5	TRBJ1-5	.	TGTGCCAGCAGTCAGGGGGCCGGCAATCAGCCCCAGCATTTT	CASSQGAGNQPQHF
.	TRBV11-3	TRBJ1-1	few	TGTGCCAGCAGCTTAGATCAGTGGGGGCGCCAGAACACTGAAGCTTTCTTT	CASSLDQWGRQNTEAFF
TRBD1	TRBV27	TRBJ2-6	.	TGTGCCAGCAGTTTTCAGGGGGCCTCTGGGGCCAACGTCCTGACTTTC	CASSFQGASGANVLTF
TRBD1	TRBV19	TRBJ1-5	few	TGTGCCAGTAGTATAGACAGGACAGGGACCAGCAATCAGCCCCAGCATTTT	CASSIDRTGTSNQPQHF
.	TRBV5-1	TRBJ2-3	.	TGCGCCAGCAGCTTGGCCGCCTCGTCGGTCGCAGATACGCAGTATTTT	CASSLAASSVADTQYF
.	TRBV6-1	TRBJ2-1	.	TGTGCCAGCAGTGAACAAGGAGACAGCTCTATCAATGAGCAGTTCTTC	CASSEQGDSSINEQFF
.	TRBV7-2	TRBJ2-5	.	TGTGCCAGCAGCTGGCAAGGGGGTTCAAAAGAGACCCAGTACTTC	CASSWQGGSKETQYF
.	TRBV5-1	TRBJ2-1	once	TGCGCCAGCAGCCCGGCCCCGGGGGAATACAATGAGCAGTTCTTC	CASSPAPGEYNEQFF
.	TRBV7-2	TRBJ1-5	.	TGTGCCAGCAGCTTGTTCCCCGGGGGAGTAAGTCAGCCCCAGCATTTT	CASSLFPGGVSQPQHF
.	TRBV2	TRBJ1-1	.	TGTGCCAGTCAACAGGGCCTAAACACTGAAGCTTTCTTT	CASQQGLNTEAFF
TRBD2	TRBV7-3	TRBJ2-3	.	TGTGCCAGCAGCTTAACCGGGAGCGGGGCCGGACATACGCAGTATTTT	CASSLTGSGAGHTQYF
TRBD2	TRBV27	TRBJ2-1	once	TGTGCCAGCAGTTTAAAGGCCGGGACTAGCGGGTTTCCGAGCTCCTACAATGAGCAGTTCTTC	CASSLKAGTSGFPSSYNEQFF